This T cell receptor beta chain comes out of a study of T-cell reconstitution after alpha-beta-depleted transplantation in children. V was pared by 2 bases and J by 4 bases, with 13 bases between. The germline gives CDR1 SGHVS, CDR2 FQNEAQ. This CDR3 has 15 residues. This clonotype was seen only a few times. The antigen is not known. Points from the study as a whole: About two months after transplant, alpha-beta T cells reportedly came from several hundred expanded graft clones. Elevated TCRbeta diversity at day 60 was traced, in some patients, to surviving recipient T cells and thymic progenitors. Fresh T-cell production supplied most of the T-cell counts and diversity seen one year after transplant.

The library targeted TCRbeta and was prepared with unique molecular identifiers. TCRdb reprocessed the PCR reads with MiXCR, giving one entry per CDR3 protein. The table has more than 200,000 distinct CDR3 sequences, about 8.7% seen once. This chain uses TRBV7-8 with TRBJ2-3; a weak D match, TRBD2 (6 bases). The source material was PBMCs, mostly from graft donor cells, sampled 360 days after TCRalphabeta/CD19-depleted stem cell transplant. This sequence originates from a male patient aged 2 to 10 who had a stem cell transplant for acute myeloid leukemia, so the T cells may come from the graft donor. The CDR3 region has the DNA TGTGCCAGCAGCTTAAGGCGGGACTTGGCAGATACGCAGTATTTT. Amino acid sequence: CASSLRRDLADTQYF.